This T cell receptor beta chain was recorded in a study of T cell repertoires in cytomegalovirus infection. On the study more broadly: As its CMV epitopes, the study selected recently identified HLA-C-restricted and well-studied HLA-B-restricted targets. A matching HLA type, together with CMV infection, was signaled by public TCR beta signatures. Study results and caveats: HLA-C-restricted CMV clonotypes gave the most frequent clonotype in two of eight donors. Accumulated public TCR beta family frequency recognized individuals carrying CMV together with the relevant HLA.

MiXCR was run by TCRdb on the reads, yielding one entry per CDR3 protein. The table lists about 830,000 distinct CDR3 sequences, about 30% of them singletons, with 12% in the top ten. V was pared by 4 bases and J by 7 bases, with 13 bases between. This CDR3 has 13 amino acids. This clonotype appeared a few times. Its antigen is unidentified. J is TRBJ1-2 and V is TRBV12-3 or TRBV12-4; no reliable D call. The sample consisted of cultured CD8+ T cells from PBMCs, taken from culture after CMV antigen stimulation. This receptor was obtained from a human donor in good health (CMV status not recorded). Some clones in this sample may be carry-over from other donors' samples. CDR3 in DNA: TGTGCCAGCAGTTCAGGATCGAATCGTGGCTACACCTTC. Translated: CASSSGSNRGYTF.